This is a list of T cell receptor beta chains from one sample in a study of shared clonotypes between healthy human individuals. The assay was immunoSEQ multiplex PCR, and TCRdb's table has in-frame clones only and misses some. Of a few hundred thousand clones listed, approximately 74% are singletons. Material for sequencing was memory CD4+ T cells sorted from blood. Receptors originate from a man in his thirties or forties in good health. Each CDR3 is given with its conserved first and last residue. Each record gives: clone size, V gene, D gene, CDR3 length, J gene, CDR3 DNA, CDR3 protein. A D gene is named only where the DNA matches it firmly. Rows give clone size only sometimes, using once, few, many, or a class for an expanded clone.

abundance: .; v_gene: TRBV5-5; d_gene: .; len: 14; j_gene: TRBJ2-5; CDR3nt: TGTGCCAGCAGCTTGGACCAGGGGCGGGAGACCCAGTACTTC; CDR3aa: CASSLDQGRETQYF
abundance: few; v_gene: TRBV19; d_gene: TRBD1; len: 19; j_gene: TRBJ2-4; CDR3nt: TGTGCCAGTAGTGGATCGGGGACAGTGATTCACCTAGCCAAAAACATTCAGTACTTC; CDR3aa: CASSGSGTVIHLAKNIQYF
abundance: few; v_gene: TRBV11-3; d_gene: TRBD2; len: 15; j_gene: TRBJ2-7; CDR3nt: TGTGCCAGCAGCTTAGCGGGAGGCTCCAACTACGAGCAGTACTTC; CDR3aa: CASSLAGGSNYEQYF
abundance: .; v_gene: TRBV10-2; d_gene: TRBD2; len: 21; j_gene: TRBJ2-1; CDR3nt: TGCGCCAGCAGTGAAAAGGTTTTGGGACTAGCGGGATCTACCTCCTACAATGAGCAGTTCTTC; CDR3aa: CASSEKVLGLAGSTSYNEQFF
abundance: few; v_gene: TRBV20-1; d_gene: .; len: 11; j_gene: TRBJ2-7; CDR3nt: TGCAGTGCTAGATTCAACCACGAGCAGTACTTC; CDR3aa: CSARFNHEQYF
abundance: .; v_gene: TRBV9; d_gene: TRBD1; len: 13; j_gene: TRBJ1-1; CDR3nt: TGTGCCGGGCTGACAGGGGGCGGCACTGAAGCTTTCTTT; CDR3aa: CAGLTGGGTEAFF
abundance: .; v_gene: TRBV6-1; d_gene: TRBD2; len: 12; j_gene: TRBJ2-7; CDR3nt: TGTGCCGTGGGGGGGAGACGCTACGAGCAGTACTTC; CDR3aa: CAVGGRRYEQYF
abundance: .; v_gene: TRBV5-4; d_gene: .; len: 14; j_gene: TRBJ2-1; CDR3nt: TGTGCCAGCAGCCTGGGGGGACAGATCAATGAGCAGTTCTTC; CDR3aa: CASSLGGQINEQFF
abundance: medium-sized; v_gene: TRBV6-1; d_gene: TRBD2; len: 15; j_gene: TRBJ2-7; CDR3nt: TGTGCCAGCACCCTGGGGGGGACGTCTACCTACGAGCAGTACTTC; CDR3aa: CASTLGGTSTYEQYF
abundance: .; v_gene: TRBV15; d_gene: TRBD1; len: 15; j_gene: TRBJ1-2; CDR3nt: TGTGCCACCAGCACAAGGACAGGGGGCGCGGAAGGCTACACCTTC; CDR3aa: CATSTRTGGAEGYTF
abundance: .; v_gene: TRBV11-3; d_gene: .; len: 15; j_gene: TRBJ2-2; CDR3nt: TGTGCCAGCAGCTTAGTAGGAGGGACCACCGGGGAGCTGTTTTTT; CDR3aa: CASSLVGGTTGELFF
abundance: .; v_gene: TRBV9; d_gene: TRBD2; len: 17; j_gene: TRBJ2-3; CDR3nt: TGTGCCAGCAGCTACTCTAGCGGGACGTTTGACGGAGATACGCAGTATTTT; CDR3aa: CASSYSSGTFDGDTQYF
abundance: .; v_gene: TRBV25-1; d_gene: TRBD2; len: 16; j_gene: TRBJ2-2; CDR3nt: TGTGCCAGCAGTGGTTTATCGCGGGAGTGGGCCGGGGAGCTGTTTTTT; CDR3aa: CASSGLSREWAGELFF
abundance: .; v_gene: TRBV19; d_gene: .; len: 14; j_gene: TRBJ1-5; CDR3nt: TGTGCCAGTAGTATAGATCAGGCAGCCCAGCCCCAGCATTTT; CDR3aa: CASSIDQAAQPQHF
abundance: few; v_gene: TRBV7-2; d_gene: .; len: 17; j_gene: TRBJ2-4; CDR3nt: TGTGCCAGCAGCCCCAGCCTAATACAGGGTGCCAAAAACATTCAGTACTTC; CDR3aa: CASSPSLIQGAKNIQYF
abundance: .; v_gene: TRBV18; d_gene: .; len: 15; j_gene: TRBJ2-7; CDR3nt: TGTGCCAGCTCACCACCGGGGACATATACCTACGAGCAGTACTTC; CDR3aa: CASSPPGTYTYEQYF
abundance: .; v_gene: TRBV7-9; d_gene: .; len: 15; j_gene: TRBJ2-3; CDR3nt: TGTGCCAGCAGCTTGCCCGGAGGCAACACAGATACGCAGTATTTT; CDR3aa: CASSLPGGNTDTQYF
abundance: .; v_gene: TRBV5-6; d_gene: .; len: 13; j_gene: TRBJ1-2; CDR3nt: TGTGCCAGCAGCTTGGCCGGCGGTGCGGGCTACACCTTC; CDR3aa: CASSLAGGAGYTF
abundance: once; v_gene: TRBV2; d_gene: TRBD1; len: 15; j_gene: TRBJ1-5; CDR3nt: TGTGCCAGCAGTGAAGGGACAGGGGGCAATCAGCCCCAGCATTTT; CDR3aa: CASSEGTGGNQPQHF